The clone carrying this T cell receptor beta chain came up a few times. No antigen is known for it. Attached unique molecular identifiers marked individual cDNA molecules. Via MiXCR, TCRdb re-called the 5' RACE reads, giving one row per CDR3 protein. The data hold under 75,000 distinct CDR3 sequences, with roughly an eighth observed a single time. V was shortened by 7 bases and J by 4 bases, with 16 bases between the two germline ends. The CDR3 is 14 residues long. The record originates from a study of early T cells in non-severe SARS-CoV-2 infection. Turning to the study itself: Chains were unpaired, as sequencing was done on bulk RNA from unsorted whole blood. General observations from the study: The VDJdb matching leaned toward anti-spike CD8 responses and overlooked private and CD4 specificities.

The chain has TRBV12-3 or TRBV12-4 and TRBJ1-2; D may be TRBD1 (6 bases). Sequenced material: whole blood. The receptor was isolated from an adult who was a healthcare worker with PCR-confirmed SARS-CoV-2 infection or an uninfected control (not recorded which). CDR3 in amino acids: CASNPTGTTYGYTF. In DNA form, the CDR3 reads TGTGCCAGCAACCCAACCGGGACAACCTATGGCTACACCTTC.